This record covers a single T cell receptor (beta chain). Its target is not known. In TCRdb, the 5' RACE reads were re-called with MiXCR into one record per CDR3 protein. The sample holds 75,000 to 95,000 distinct CDR3 sequences, about 9% seen once. This record comes from a study of CD8 T cells in ankylosing spondylitis. The study, taken as a whole, reports: Disease-linked clones bore a CD8+ phenotype, appearing relatively rarely in peripheral blood. Reactive arthritis synovial fluid and blood previously showed some of these motif variants. Reportedly, disease-linked clones are significantly enriched in ankylosing spondylitis patients' matched synovial fluid. What seemed typical of ankylosing spondylitis blood was a TCR beta motif built from fewer than ten highly homologous variants.

The CDR3 length is 17 residues. Germline V CDR1 and CDR2: SGHVS, FQNEAQ. Trimming pared 1 base from V and 2 bases from J, leaving 15 bases between. This TCR was recovered from a male donor with ankylosing spondylitis. Input material: blood, either unsorted or a sorted T cell fraction (not recorded which). The chain couples TRBV7-8 to TRBJ2-1; the D gene is possibly TRBD2 (6 bases). The CDR3 here is CASSLDRLGGPYNEQFF. The CDR3 nucleotides read TGTGCCAGCAGCTTAGACCGGCTAGGAGGGCCCTACAATGAGCAGTTCTTC.